The T cell receptor (beta chain) under discussion was sequenced for a study of T cells in Graves' hyperthyroidism and ophthalmopathy. Study in general: The authors collected peripheral blood at initial diagnosis, before any treatment.

Germline V CDR1 and CDR2: SGHRS, YFSETQ. This CDR3 is built from 13 residues. Trimming cost V 8 bases and J 6 bases; bases outside gene matches: 7. Study-level results: Blood also showed most of the thyroid clonotypes that were expanded above 0.001. The model foresaw ophthalmopathy a median 6.5 months prior to onset.

This clonotype appeared many times. What it binds is unknown. RNA transcripts were the template for amplifying TCR beta CDR3 regions. The HTBI set primed first-round TCR CDR3 RT-PCR. Each CDR3 protein gets one entry after TCRdb re-called the multiplex PCR reads with MiXCR. The table lists more than 300,000 distinct CDR3 sequences, 11% to 15% of them singletons. Exclusion criteria comprised uncontrolled infection, other autoimmune disease, pregnancy or lactation. The rearrangement uses TRBV5-1 and TRBJ2-7, with 11 positions matching TRBD1. This clonotype was obtained from a woman aged 25 to 45 with Graves' hyperthyroidism. Sequencing input: blood. CDR3 nucleotide sequence: TGCGCCAGTAAAAGGACAGGGGGCCTCGAGCAGTACTTC. Translated, it gives CASKRTGGLEQYF. Full variable domain (rest looked up from reference TRBV5-1 and TRBJ2-7): KAGVTQTPRYLIKTRGQQVTLSCSPISGHRSVSWYQQTPGQGLQFLFEYFSETQRNKGNFPGRFSGRQFSNSRSEMNVSTLELGDSALYLCASKRTGGLEQYFGPGTRLTVT.